These 5 T cell receptor beta chains were sequenced from one sample in a study of beta chain features in type 1 diabetes (dated by TCRdb to between 2017 and 2018). Library generation was performed with the immunoSEQ multiplex PCR assay. The entire isolated RNA was reverse transcribed using the High Capacity cDNA Reverse Transcription Kit, and thus expressed TCRB transcripts were sequenced. TCRdb obtained this table from immuneACCESS and retained in-frame rearrangements with V and J assigned. These tables miss some clones; where compared with another copy, unresolved V genes account for less than half of the shortfall, and the remainder is unexplained. The sample records roughly 500,000 clones, about an eighth of which are singletons. The ten largest account for over 0.04% of the sample. Input material: naive CD4+ T cells from blood. This specimen's cell subset or site label, per the study, means: true naive CD4+ T cells. Receptors originate from a woman between 18 and 29 years old in good health.

This clone has only a few counts. The CDR3 region has the DNA TGTGCCACGAAAAGGACTGACTTCTACGAGCAGTACTTC. As protein: CATKRTDFYEQYF. The chain links TRBV2 to TRBJ2-7, with D perhaps matching TRBD2 (5 bases). Deletions cut 10 bases from V and 3 bases from J, with 16 bases between. The length of the CDR3 is 13 residues. Germline V gives CDR1 SNHLY, CDR2 FYNNEI.

The gene calls are TRBV6-5 and TRBJ1-3; D not certain. Germline CDR1 is MNHEY and CDR2 is SVGAGI. V was clipped by 7 bases and J by 0 bases, with 13 bases between them. The CDR3 consists of 15 residues. The CDR3 loop reads CASKYDLSSGNTIYF. The CDR3 DNA reads as TGTGCCAGCAAATACGACCTTAGCTCTGGAAACACCATATATTTT.

V is TRBV6-5 and J is TRBJ1-4, with a possible D match to TRBD1 (5 bases). Germline values: CDR1 MNHEY, CDR2 SVGAGI. The CDR3 is made up of 13 amino acids. V was clipped by 2 bases and J by 10 bases, with 11 bases between them. CDR3 loop: CASSYTGGGKLFF. The CDR3 DNA reads TGTGCCAGCAGTTACACCGGGGGAGGAAAACTGTTTTTT.

This chain joins TRBV19 and TRBJ2-1; unclear D gene. V dropped 6 bases and J dropped 5 bases, with 17 bases sitting between them. CDR3 length equals 15 residues. Per germline, CDR1 LNHDA and CDR2 SQIVND (reference sequence). The CDR3 DNA reads as TGTGCCAGTAGAGTTCTCTGGACGGCTAACAATGAGCAGTTCTTC. This codes for CASRVLWTANNEQFF.

The rearrangement links TRBV5-1 to TRBJ1-1; 9 positions agree with TRBD1. The J segment lost 2 bases and the V segment lost 3 bases, leaving 5 bases of the junction unmatched. The CDR3 sequence is 15 residues long. Germline lookup yields CDR1 SGHRS and CDR2 YFSETQ. CDR3 residues: CASSSQGARNTEAFF. CDR3 DNA sequence: TGCGCCAGCAGCTCACAGGGGGCGCGAAACACTGAAGCTTTCTTT.